The clone carrying this TCR beta chain was counted between two and nine times. The protocol was immunoSEQ multiplex PCR, while the TCRdb copy is restricted to in-frame clones and leaves out a portion. The sample includes hundreds of thousands of clones, 85% of them seen just once. This entry comes from a study of blood T cell repertoires in COVID-19. The sample consisted of PBMCs or T cells enriched from blood (not recorded which). The sequence was collected from a woman aged 50 to 60 with acute COVID-19.

The CDR3 DNA is TGTGCCAGCAGTTACTCATACGGGGCTGAAGCTTTCTTT. Encoded protein: CASSYSYGAEAFF. The chain is built from TRBV6-5 and TRBJ1-1, with no clear D. Looked up from germline, CDR1 is MNHEY and CDR2 is SVGAGI. Trimming took off 0 bases at V and 6 bases at J, with 8 bases between the two ends. CDR3 length equals 13 residues.